This T cell receptor beta chain was documented in a study of technical replicates of blood from a few donors. Here immunoSEQ multiplex PCR was the method, and the copy in TCRdb shows in-frame clones only, minus some. The sample contains about 88,000 clones, 85% to 95% of which appear only once. Looked up from germline, CDR1 is LNHDA and CDR2 is SQIVND (reference sequence). The CDR3 runs to 15 residues. The V and J ends lost 7 bases and 2 bases, in that order; junction bases with no gene match: 5. Sequenced material: T cells isolated from PBMCs. The chain recombines TRBV19 with TRBJ2-2; TRBD1 agrees at 9 bases. The receptor's source is a human donor in good health. CDR3 protein: CASNPGQGNTGELFF. In DNA, the CDR3 is TGTGCCAGTAACCCGGGACAGGGAAACACCGGGGAGCTGTTTTTT. Variable domain in full (rest from reference TRBV19 and TRBJ2-2): DGGITQSPKYLFRKEGQNVTLSCEQNLNHDAMYWYRQDPGQGLRLIYYSQIVNDFQKGDIAEGYSVSREKKESFPLTVTSAQKNPTAFYLCASNPGQGNTGELFFGEGSRLTVL.